The source of this T cell receptor beta chain is a study of identical twins (dated by TCRdb to 2015 to 2016). Background for the entire study: TCR alpha and beta repertoires from monozygotic twins, unrelated adults of various ages and cord blood were deep-sequenced to test whether fetal clonotypes persist. To rule out contamination, replicate twin experiments were performed at different times with different library preparation protocols.

Preparation of the library involved 5' RACE. The reads were generated on an Illumina HiSeq 2000. Template switching introduced a universal primer binding site; the final cDNA contained a unique molecular identifier, enabling accurate counting of TCR cDNA molecules. Specific primers in the conserved constant-segment region were used to synthesize first-strand cDNA for TCR alpha and beta chains. To control for contamination, every cDNA library carried two barcodes: a SMART-Mk sample barcode plus Illumina barcodes. Two successive PCR steps introduced TruSeq adapter sequences along with Illumina sample barcodes. TCR alpha and beta cDNA libraries were sequenced on the Illumina HiSeq platform with custom primers. Turning to the authors' computational methods: Unique molecular identifiers were extracted from raw reads with MiGEC, and CDR3 positions were determined with MiXCR. For each individual, recombination models were inferred using an EM algorithm with the repgenHMM and IGoR tools. The analysis of shared clonotypes was done with the tcR package in R, with sharing normalized by the product of cloneset sizes. To study raw recombination without the effects of thymic and clonal selection, out-of-frame nonproductive sequences were analyzed. The public reads were run again by TCRdb, first through fastp at Q25 and then through MiXCR, and only productive beta chains were kept. One record per CDR3 amino acid sequence lists the most common genes and DNA. These V and J calls rely on TCRdb rather than the paper's analysis. The sample includes some 1,700,000 distinct CDR3 sequences, with less than 35% observed a single time. The leading ten clones occupy about 0.25% of the sample.

The germline V gene (reference sequence) yields LGHDT for CDR1 and YNNKEL for CDR2. Trimming takes 4 bases off V and 8 bases off J; junction bases not matched to a gene: 8. The CDR3, from cysteine to phenylalanine, totals 14 residues. The read is trimmed to its CDR3 DNA, 42 bases read in frame from base 1. What the work shows at the level of the full study, not this receptor alone: Excess twin sharing in beta out-of-frame sequences was weaker because fewer shared sequences lowered the signal-to-noise ratio. Compared with coincidental sharing between unrelated individuals, out-of-frame TCR alpha sequences shared between twins had an excess of sequences with low generation probability. In monozygotic twins, out-of-frame TCR alpha sharing was systematically underestimated by recombination models, although the models agreed with sharing between unrelated individuals. Abundant cord blood beta clonotypes carried fewer insertions; young adult naive repertoires showed a weaker similar trend, while memory repertoires showed none. Because the same donors could not be followed over many years, conclusions were based on cross-sectional statistical analysis. Zero-insertion analyses could be partly confounded by invariant T cells such as MAIT and iNKT, although diverse VJ usage argued against such confounding for most clonotypes.

Every donor in the study was a healthy Caucasian. This clonotype has more than one count but fewer than ten. The target of this receptor is not known. Nothing much larger sits one base from this clone, and base qualities are not available. Sequencing was performed on cord blood. This TCR was recovered from a newborn girl in good health. The chain is encoded by TRBV3-1 joined to TRBJ1-2; TRBD1 lines up with 9 middle nucleotides. CDR3 region: CASSPGQGGGGYTF. In nucleotides, the sequence is TGTGCCAGCAGCCCGGGACAGGGTGGAGGAGGCTACACCTTC.